These 20 T cell receptor beta chains originate from one sample sequenced in a study of monozygotic twins with inflammatory bowel disease (dated by TCRdb to about 2019). The protocol used for the library was 5' RACE. Reads for this sample came from an Illumina HiSeq 2500. Following reprocessing of the reads by TCRdb, the data hold one row per CDR3 protein sequence and no DNA is available. The table for this sample shows around 370,000 distinct CDR3 sequences. The ten largest clonotypes hold 2.6% of the sample. The specimen was blood. The receptors were sampled from a human donor with ulcerative colitis or Crohn's disease, or a healthy co-twin of an affected twin (not recorded which).

The rearrangement uses TRBV20-1 and TRBJ1-5; the TRBD1 assignment by TCRdb is unverifiable without DNA. The CDR3 sequence is 15 residues long. CDR1 DFQATT and CDR2 SNEGSKA come from the germline V gene (reference sequence). CDR3 loop: CSARGTGFSNQPQHF.

The chain carries TRBV18 and TRBJ2-5; TCRdb names TRBD1, which stays unverified in the absence of DNA. The CDR3 is made up of 16 amino acids. Germline-derived CDR1 and CDR2 are KGHSH and LQKENI. This CDR3 reads CASSPLATDLQETQYF.

This chain joins TRBV5-1 and TRBJ2-7; TCRdb's D gene call, TRBD1, goes unchecked for lack of DNA. The CDR3 is 14 amino acids. CDR1 is SGHRS, CDR2 YFSETQ, per germline. The CDR3 is CASSLGQRLNEQYF. The complete variable domain, with remaining parts taken from reference TRBV5-1 and TRBJ2-7, reads KAGVTQTPRYLIKTRGQQVTLSCSPISGHRSVSWYQQTPGQGLQFLFEYFSETQRNKGNFPGRFSGRQFSNSRSEMNVSTLELGDSALYLCASSLGQRLNEQYFGPGTRLTVT.

The chain uses TRBV6-1 and TRBJ1-5. Germline-derived CDR1 and CDR2 are MNHNS and SASEGT. The CDR3 contains 12 residues. The CDR3 sequence is CASRLVRQPQHF.

The chain carries TRBV4-3 and TRBJ2-1; with no DNA, the TCRdb D assignment of TRBD1 cannot be verified. The CDR3 contains 17 residues. The germline gives CDR1 LGHNA, CDR2 YSLEER. This chain's CDR3 is CASSQVQWGSSYNEQFF.

The CDR3 sequence: CASSERTGDQPQHF. This rearrangement joins TRBV2 to TRBJ1-5; TCRdb lists TRBD1, though no DNA is available to test this call. The length of the CDR3 is 14 residues. Germline CDR1 and CDR2: SNHLY and FYNNEI.

This chain joins TRBV5-1 and TRBJ2-1; the TRBD1 assignment by TCRdb is unverifiable without DNA. Germline V lookup: CDR1 SGHRS, CDR2 YFSETQ. The CDR3 extends over 13 amino acids. CDR3: CASSEDRGGEQFF. Together with reference TRBV5-1 and TRBJ2-1, the CDR3 gives the full variable domain: KAGVTQTPRYLIKTRGQQVTLSCSPISGHRSVSWYQQTPGQGLQFLFEYFSETQRNKGNFPGRFSGRQFSNSRSEMNVSTLELGDSALYLCASSEDRGGEQFFGPGTRLTVL.

V is TRBV5-6 and J is TRBJ2-1; the D call of TRBD1 rests on TCRdb alone, since no DNA is present to check it. The CDR3 extends over 16 amino acids. The germline V gene has CDR1 SGHDT and CDR2 YYEEEE. The CDR3 loop reads CASSLDRGRAYNEQFF.

The chain is built from TRBV12-3 or TRBV12-4 and TRBJ2-7; without DNA, the TCRdb call of TRBD1 cannot be checked. The CDR3 has 14 amino acids. Here the CDR3 reads CASSGQSSNYEQYF.

V usage is TRBV27 and J usage is TRBJ2-7. Germline V CDR1 and CDR2: MNHEY, SMNVEV (reference sequence). The CDR3 length is 13 residues. The CDR3 reads CASSLSNSFQQYF.

The chain carries TRBV7-2 and TRBJ1-1; TCRdb designates TRBD1, a call that cannot be tested without DNA. This CDR3 is 16 amino acids long. Germline CDR1 reads SGHTA; CDR2 reads FQGNSA. The chain's CDR3 is CASRSGQGSWSTEAFF. Full variable domain (rest looked up from reference TRBV7-2 and TRBJ1-1): GAGVSQSPSNKVTEKGKDVELRCDPISGHTALYWYRQSLGQGLEFLIYFQGNSAPDKSGLPSDRFSAERTGGSVSTLTIQRTQQEDSAVYLCASRSGQGSWSTEAFFGQGTRLTVV.

The chain recombines TRBV5-6 with TRBJ1-1; TCRdb's D call, TRBD1, is unchecked because there is no DNA. Germline values: CDR1 SGHDT, CDR2 YYEEEE. This CDR3 spans 14 amino acids. This CDR3 reads CASSFRQVNTEAFF.

V usage is TRBV7-9 and J usage is TRBJ2-1; TCRdb designates TRBD1, a call that cannot be tested without DNA. Germline V lookup: CDR1 SEHNR, CDR2 FQNEAQ (reference sequence). This CDR3 comprises 15 residues. The CDR3 sequence: CASSSQRDSNNEQFF.

V is TRBV7-9 and J is TRBJ2-5; the TCRdb D gene call, TRBD2, has no DNA to confirm it. CDR3 length: 12 amino acids. CDR1 is SEHNR and CDR2 is FQNEAQ in the germline V gene (reference sequence). CDR3 protein: CASSQRRETQYF.

The chain employs TRBV19 and TRBJ2-5; TCRdb reports TRBD1, a call that lacks DNA to check it against. The length of the CDR3 is 15 residues. From germline, CDR1 is LNHDA and CDR2 SQIVND (reference sequence). The CDR3 sequence: CASRQGVAIQETQYF.

V gene TRBV14 combines with J gene TRBJ2-1. CDR1 SGHDN and CDR2 FVKESK come from the germline V gene. The CDR3 contains 17 residues. The CDR3 loop reads CASSQEESLSSYNEQFF.

This chain joins TRBV5-1 and TRBJ2-1; without DNA, the TCRdb call of TRBD2 cannot be checked. This CDR3 has 16 amino acids. Looked up from germline, CDR1 is SGHRS and CDR2 is YFSETQ. CDR3 loop: CASSLARLAGNNEQFF.

This chain uses TRBV6-1 with TRBJ1-3. Looked up from germline, CDR1 is MNHNS and CDR2 is SASEGT. The CDR3 sequence is 15 residues long. The CDR3 reads CASSPNHSSGNTIYF.

V is TRBV5-1 and J is TRBJ2-7; there is no DNA to check the TCRdb D call of TRBD1. From germline, CDR1 is SGHRS and CDR2 YFSETQ. The CDR3 sequence is 13 residues long. CDR3 in amino acids: CASAGVRVYEQYF.

J is TRBJ2-5 and V is TRBV19; there is no DNA to check the TCRdb D call of TRBD1. This CDR3 comprises 16 residues. CDR1 and CDR2 (germline): LNHDA, SQIVND (reference sequence). CDR3 sequence: CASSSRTGEVQETQYF.